This entry lists 29 T cell receptor beta chains sequenced from one sample in a study of T cell changes during pregnancy in multiple sclerosis. TCRdb's table, derived via immunoSEQ multiplex PCR, lists solely in-frame clones and lacks some. Of more than 35,000 clones in the sample, over 85% were seen once. Material: CD4+ T cells from peripheral blood mononuclear cells, obtained before pregnancy. The origin of the receptors is a female donor with multiple sclerosis, enrolled in a pregnancy study.

This CDR3 reads CASSVRVQETQYF. CDR3 in DNA: TGTGCCAGCAGCGTCAGGGTCCAAGAGACCCAGTACTTC. This chain links TRBV7-3 with TRBJ2-5, with D possibly being TRBD1 (5 bases). Germline V gene data show CDR1 as SGHTA and CDR2 as FQGTGA. V lost 5 bases and J lost 1, with 8 bases in between. The CDR3 is 13 amino acids.

The genes are TRBV28 and TRBJ2-7, with TRBD2 matching over 11 bases. Looked up from germline, CDR1 is MDHEN and CDR2 is SYDVKM. Trimming removed 0 bases from V and 5 bases from J; junction bases left unmatched: 6. This CDR3 comprises 16 residues. DNA for the CDR3: TGTGCCAGCAGTTTATGGGCTAGCGGGGGGTTTAACGAGCAGTACTTC. This codes for CASSLWASGGFNEQYF.

The chain combines TRBV7-9 with TRBJ2-5; 13 bases are shared with TRBD2. This CDR3 contains 15 residues. From germline, CDR1 is SEHNR and CDR2 FQNEAQ (reference sequence). V shed 5 bases, J shed 1 base, and the junction held 1 base outside the gene matches. The CDR3 nucleotides read TGTGCCAGCAGCCGACTAGCGGGGGGCCAAGAGACCCAGTACTTC. It specifies CASSRLAGGQETQYF.

In nucleotides, the CDR3 is TGTGCCAGCAGCTTGGGACAGGATGAAAAACTGTTTTTT. It codes for CASSLGQDEKLFF. The chain employs TRBV7-9 and TRBJ1-4, with 8 nucleotides matching TRBD1. The germline gives CDR1 SEHNR, CDR2 FQNEAQ (reference sequence). The CDR3 length is 13 residues. Trimming cost V 3 bases and J 6 bases; bases outside gene matches: 0. Full variable domain (missing parts from reference TRBV7-9 and TRBJ1-4): DTGVSQNPRHKITKRGQNVTFRCDPISEHNRLYWYRQTLGQGPEFLTYFQNEAQLEKSRLLSDRFSAERPKGSFSTLEIQRTEQGDSAMYLCASSLGQDEKLFFGSGTQLSVL.

The V call is TRBV5-1, the J call TRBJ1-1; 7 bases match TRBD1. CDR3 size: 14 residues. Germline CDR1 is SGHRS and CDR2 is YFSETQ. After removal of 4 bases from V and 0 bases from J, the junction contained 3 bases not matched to a gene. The CDR3 protein is CASSPDRVNTEAFF. Written as DNA, the CDR3 is TGCGCCAGCAGCCCAGACAGGGTGAACACTGAAGCTTTCTTT.

This rearrangement joins TRBV19 to TRBJ1-3; D remains unclear. This CDR3 is 13 amino acids long. V dropped 8 bases and J dropped 4 bases, with 12 bases sitting between them. In germline, CDR1 is LNHDA, CDR2 SQIVND (reference sequence). The CDR3, as DNA: TGTGCCAGTCGTACGGCGGGAGGAAACACCATATATTTT. This translates into CASRTAGGNTIYF.

The J gene is TRBJ1-1, the V gene TRBV10-3, with 8 bases that match TRBD1. The CDR3 extends over 13 amino acids. Trimming cost V 8 bases and J 3 bases; bases outside gene matches: 5. Germline CDR1 is ENHRY and CDR2 is SYGVKD. This chain's CDR3 is CAIQGAGDTEAFF. CDR3 bases: TGTGCCATCCAGGGGGCAGGGGACACTGAAGCTTTCTTT.

This clone showed up just a few times. The chain employs TRBV5-4 and TRBJ1-2, with 11 bases aligning to TRBD1. The germline gives CDR1 SGHNT, CDR2 YYREEE (reference sequence). Trimming removed 4 bases from V and 4 bases from J; junction bases left unmatched: 3. This CDR3 contains 14 residues. The CDR3 loop is CASSPGQGVYGYTF. As DNA, the CDR3 is TGTGCCAGCAGCCCGGGACAGGGGGTCTATGGCTACACCTTC.

The chain carries TRBV28 and TRBJ1-2; D is uncertain. V was clipped by 2 bases and J by 3 bases, with 10 bases between them. This CDR3 comprises 14 residues. Germline CDR1 is MDHEN and CDR2 is SYDVKM. In DNA form, the CDR3 reads TGTGCCAGCAGTTTACGAGGGCGCCACTATGGCTACACCTTC. Translating it yields CASSLRGRHYGYTF.

V usage is TRBV5-5 and J usage is TRBJ2-3, with D possibly matching TRBD2 (5 bases). V dropped 6 bases and J dropped 4 bases, with 15 bases sitting between them. The CDR3 length is 14 residues. Germline V CDR1 and CDR2: SGHKS, YYEKEE (reference sequence). CDR3 nucleotide sequence: TGTGCCAGCATCCAAACTACCGGGGCAGATACGCAGTATTTT. This translates into CASIQTTGADTQYF.

The chain employs TRBV5-6 and TRBJ1-1; possibly TRBD1 for D (6 bases). Trimming took off 2 bases at V and 5 bases at J, with 16 bases between the two ends. The germline gives CDR1 SGHDT, CDR2 YYEEEE. The CDR3 sequence is 15 residues long. In nucleotides, the CDR3 is TGTGCCAGCAGCTTAAGTGGGGGCTGGGGAACTGAAGCTTTCTTT. Residues: CASSLSGGWGTEAFF.

V and J are TRBV6-4 and TRBJ1-2; TRBD1 matches 8 bases. The CDR3 extends over 17 amino acids. Germline CDR1 and CDR2: MRHNA and SNTAGT. The trim removed 4 bases at V and 0 bases at J, leaving 10 bases unmatched. CDR3 loop: CASSVGPGQGPNYGYTF. CDR3 coding DNA: TGTGCCAGCAGTGTTGGCCCAGGACAGGGACCTAACTATGGCTACACCTTC.

The rearrangement links TRBV29-1 to TRBJ1-2, with D possibly being TRBD1 (6 bases). CDR3 length equals 12 residues. CDR1 SQVTM and CDR2 ANQGSEA come from the germline V gene. Trimming took off 6 bases at V and 2 bases at J, with 10 bases between the two ends. The DNA of the CDR3 is TGCAGCGTAGCCAGGGGCAACTATGGCTACACCTTC. Translated, it gives CSVARGNYGYTF.

The chain carries TRBV5-5 and TRBJ2-3; 7 bases agree with TRBD2. In germline, CDR1 is SGHKS, CDR2 YYEKEE (reference sequence). The CDR3 has 14 residues. Unmatched junction bases numbered 7, after V lost 4 bases and J lost 5 bases. Here the CDR3 reads CASSLSGVRDTQYF. In nucleotides, the CDR3 is TGTGCCAGCAGCCTCAGCGGGGTCAGAGATACGCAGTATTTT.

The V and J genes are TRBV6-5 and TRBJ2-3; D call uncertain. The CDR3 is made up of 14 amino acids. In germline, CDR1 is MNHEY, CDR2 SVGAGI. Trimming left V 6 bases short and J 2 bases short, with 12 bases between. The CDR3 spells CASRRWSHTDTQYF. The CDR3, as DNA: TGTGCCAGCAGGAGGTGGTCCCACACAGATACGCAGTATTTT.

This chain joins TRBV20-1 and TRBJ2-7; D is possibly TRBD2 (6 bases). V lost 3 bases, J lost 3 bases, and 6 bases lay in between. Germline assignment: CDR1 DFQATT and CDR2 SNEGSKA (reference sequence). There are 11 residues in the CDR3. The CDR3 loop reads CSARTSYEQYF. CDR3 in DNA: TGCAGTGCTAGGACTAGCTACGAGCAGTACTTC.

The rearrangement links TRBV7-2 to TRBJ2-1; possible D gene TRBD2, 5 bases. This CDR3 comprises 12 residues. Germline assignment: CDR1 SGHTA and CDR2 FQGNSA. Trimming took off 1 base at V and 9 bases at J, with 7 bases between the two ends. CDR3 in DNA: TGTGCCAGCAGCTTAGGAGGGCGTGAGCAGTTCTTC. It translates to CASSLGGREQFF.

The chain employs TRBV5-4 and TRBJ2-1, with TRBD2 matching 12 bases. This CDR3 contains 15 residues. The V and J ends lost 3 bases and 7 bases, in that order; junction bases with no gene match: 5. The V gene's germline CDR1 is SGHNT and CDR2 YYREEE (reference sequence). This chain's CDR3 is CASSSLAGGLNEQFF. The CDR3 DNA is TGTGCCAGCAGCTCCCTAGCGGGGGGGCTGAATGAGCAGTTCTTC.

The chain carries TRBV7-9 and TRBJ2-1; 9 bases match TRBD2. Germline V CDR1 and CDR2: SEHNR, FQNEAQ (reference sequence). The junction had 1 base not matched to a gene; V was cut back by 0 bases and J by 1 base. The CDR3 consists of 16 residues. CDR3 loop: CASSLALAGSYNEQFF. The CDR3 DNA reads TGTGCCAGCAGCTTAGCGCTAGCGGGGTCCTACAATGAGCAGTTCTTC.

The chain is built from TRBV5-4 and TRBJ2-1, with a tentative D call TRBD2 (6 bases). The CDR3 length is 12 residues. V gave up 5 bases and J gave up 3 bases, with 6 bases separating them. The germline V gene encodes CDR1 SGHNT and CDR2 YYREEE (reference sequence). The CDR3 sequence is CASRRDYNEQFF. CDR3 DNA: TGTGCCAGCAGGCGGGACTACAATGAGCAGTTCTTC.

The rearrangement links TRBV27 to TRBJ2-3; possible D gene TRBD2, 6 bases. The CDR3 runs to 18 residues. The V end was cut by 0 bases, the J end by 3 bases, with 19 bases between. Germline V gene sequence: CDR1 MNHEY, CDR2 SMNVEV (reference sequence). As DNA, the CDR3 is TGTGCCAGCAGTTTATCCCCCGGGGGATACGGCGGGACAGATACGCAGTATTTT. Its translation is CASSLSPGGYGGTDTQYF.

V is TRBV28 and J is TRBJ1-5; weak D call: TRBD1 (5 bases). Germline loops: CDR1 MDHEN, CDR2 SYDVKM. CDR3 length: 18 amino acids. V lost 5 bases, J lost 11 bases, and 31 bases lay in between. CDR3 sequence (DNA): TGTGCCAGCAGTCCGGGGTCGGGTTGGGGCAGCGGAGGAGGGTCCCAGCATTTT. Its protein product is CASSPGSGWGSGGGSQHF.

This clone was seen a handful of times. V gene TRBV29-1 combines with J gene TRBJ1-1, with no clear D. Trimming stripped 7 bases from V and 4 bases from J, with 13 bases between. This CDR3 spans 12 amino acids. Germline V CDR1 and CDR2: SQVTM, ANQGSEA. Written as DNA, the CDR3 is TGCAGCGCCTCCCCACGAGGCACTGAAGCTTTCTTT. Amino acid sequence: CSASPRGTEAFF.

The chain employs TRBV12-5 and TRBJ1-1; no reliable D call. V was shortened by 2 bases and J by 10 bases, with 23 bases between the two germline ends. The germline V gene has CDR1 LGHNT and CDR2 FRNRAP. The CDR3 consists of 16 residues. In nucleotides, the CDR3 is TGTGCTAGTGGTTTGCCGACAATTTCCAGTGAATTAGGAGCTTTCTTT. As protein: CASGLPTISSELGAFF.

This chain uses TRBV20-1 with TRBJ1-2, with 10 bases identical to TRBD1. In germline, CDR1 is DFQATT, CDR2 SNEGSKA (reference sequence). Losses at the gene ends were 6 bases for V and 5 bases for J; bases not matched to a gene: 0. CDR3 length equals 11 residues. CDR3 in amino acids: CSADRGYGYTF. The DNA of the CDR3 is TGCAGTGCGGACAGGGGGTATGGCTACACCTTC.

The rearrangement joins TRBV7-2 to TRBJ2-1, with 7 bases fitting TRBD2. V shed 0 bases and J 11 bases; nucleotides not matched to a gene: 4. The CDR3 extends over 13 amino acids. Germline loops: CDR1 SGHTA, CDR2 FQGNSA. The CDR3 coding sequence is TGTGCCAGCAGCTTAGCGGGGGGGACCAAGCAGTTCTTC. It encodes CASSLAGGTKQFF. The full variable domain, with the rest looked up from reference TRBV7-2 and TRBJ2-1, is GAGVSQSPSNKVTEKGKDVELRCDPISGHTALYWYRQSLGQGLEFLIYFQGNSAPDKSGLPSDRFSAERTGGSVSTLTIQRTQQEDSAVYLCASSLAGGTKQFFGPGTRLTVL.

CDR3 residues: CASSFNAGSYSGGYTF. DNA for the CDR3: TGTGCCAGCAGTTTCAATGCTGGCAGTTATTCAGGGGGCTACACCTTC. The chain combines TRBV28 with TRBJ1-2; the D gene is possibly TRBD1 (5 bases). V was trimmed by 3 bases and J by 8 bases, leaving 22 bases between them. This CDR3 region has 16 residues. Germline CDR1 MDHEN, CDR2 SYDVKM.

The chain combines TRBV30 with TRBJ1-3; D uncertain. The germline gives CDR1 GTSNPN, CDR2 SVGIG (reference sequence). The CDR3 covers 14 residues. V was cut by 4 bases and J by 0 bases, with 10 bases left in between. The CDR3 sequence is CAWMTGISGNTIYF. DNA for the CDR3: TGTGCCTGGATGACCGGGATCTCTGGAAACACCATATATTTT.

This chain joins TRBV6-5 and TRBJ1-1, with D maybe TRBD1 (5 bases). With 3 bases removed from V and 2 bases from J, the gap between germline ends came to 10 bases. Germline V lookup: CDR1 MNHEY, CDR2 SVGAGI. The length of the CDR3 is 14 residues. The CDR3 loop is CASSYRDRNTEAFF. The CDR3 coding sequence is TGTGCCAGCAGTTATAGAGACAGAAACACTGAAGCTTTCTTT.